This T cell receptor (beta chain) was recovered during a study of T cells after yellow fever vaccination. MiXCR was run by TCRdb on the 5' RACE reads, yielding one entry per CDR3 protein. This table holds some 320,000 distinct CDR3 sequences, 8.7% found once. CDR1 is SGHVS, CDR2 FNYEAQ, per germline. The CDR3 consists of 15 residues. V dropped 7 bases and J dropped 4; count of bases not matched to a gene: 4. This clonotype was counted only a few times. This sequence originates from a man between 18 and 29 years old who received the YFV17D yellow fever vaccine. The chain combines TRBV7-6 with TRBJ2-1, with 13 nucleotides matching TRBD2. This material consisted of PBMCs, taken on the day of the first yellow fever vaccination. The CDR3 DNA follows: TGTGCCAGCAAGCCGGGACTAGCGGGGTACAATGAGCAGTTCTTC. Protein: CASKPGLAGYNEQFF.